This T cell receptor beta chain was captured by sequencing in a study of T cell repertoires in aging, cancer and after chemotherapy. Study in general: Repeat sampling of healthy donors over several months to years showed clear clonal overlap. Findings of the study overall: Untreated cancer patients had significantly lower blood TCR diversity than age-matched healthy donors.

TCR beta rearrangements were amplified from peripheral blood genomic DNA. TRB rearrangements spanning V, D and J were amplified using mixed TRB-A/B primers. TCRdb reprocessed the multiplex PCR reads via MiXCR and lists one record per CDR3 protein. The sample lists about 6,000 distinct CDR3 sequences, less than 25% occurring once. This clonotype is medium-sized. Its cognate antigen is unknown. The junction had 11 bases not matched to a gene; V was cut back by 3 bases and J by 6 bases. The CDR3 runs 15 residues. The germline V gene has CDR1 GTSNPN and CDR2 SVGIG (reference sequence). Sequencing was done on a sample of blood. The receptor comes from a human donor in good health. The chain couples TRBV30 to TRBJ1-2; TRBD1 matches 9 bases. CDR3 sequence: CAWRGTSTGGHGYTF. The CDR3 DNA follows: TGTGCCTGGAGGGGCACCTCAACAGGGGGCCATGGCTACACCTTC.